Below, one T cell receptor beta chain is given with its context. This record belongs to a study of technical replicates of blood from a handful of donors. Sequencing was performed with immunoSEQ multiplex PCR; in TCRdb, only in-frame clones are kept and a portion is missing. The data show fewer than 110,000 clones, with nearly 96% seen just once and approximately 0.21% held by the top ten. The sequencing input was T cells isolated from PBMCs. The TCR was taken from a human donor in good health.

The CDR3 bases are TGTGCCAGCAGTGCCGGGACTAGCGGAGGAGAGACCCAGTACTTC. It yields the protein CASSAGTSGGETQYF. V usage is TRBV6-4 and J usage is TRBJ2-5; 11 positions agree with TRBD2. Germline V gives CDR1 MRHNA, CDR2 SNTAGT. This CDR3 has 15 amino acids. V gave up 4 bases and J gave up 4 bases; unmatched junction bases: 5.